This record looks at one T cell receptor beta chain sequence and its context. Its antigen remains unknown. The CDR3 is 15 amino acids. The V end lost 5 bases, the J end lost 6 bases, and 17 bases lay between the germline ends. Germline CDR1 and CDR2: MNHNY and SVGAGI (reference sequence). This specimen belongs to a study of cytomegalovirus exposure and HLA in healthy donors. Regarding the study as a whole: According to a subsequent analysis, TCR clusters identified in the first cohort showed a tendency to co-occur across the 100 to 150 validation repertoires. In vitro confirmation showed three CMV-associated chains to be CMV antigen specific.

Profiled with immunoSEQ multiplex PCR; TCRdb holds only in-frame clones, not every one. The sample contains some 170,000 clones, 85% to 90% of which appear only once. The clonotype was recovered from a woman aged 25 to 39 in good health and CMV-seronegative. The sequenced material came from PBMCs. The gene calls are TRBV6-6 and TRBJ2-4, with TRBD1 as a possible D gene (6 bases). CDR3 sequence (DNA): TGTGCCAGCAGTAGAGAGACAGGCCGAATAAACATTCAGTACTTC. It is translated as CASSRETGRINIQYF.